The 4 T cell receptor beta chains below come from one sample, sequenced in a study of T cell repertoires in cytomegalovirus infection. TCRdb re-called the reads through MiXCR, storing one row per CDR3 protein. The table lists a few hundred thousand distinct CDR3 sequences, approximately 14% of them singletons. The specimen sequenced was PBMCs. Receptors were obtained from a human donor in good health (CMV status not recorded). Some clones in this sample may be carry-over from other donors' samples.

This clonotype was observed a handful of times. The gene calls are TRBV7-8 and TRBJ2-5, with a tentative D call TRBD1 (5 bases). This CDR3 has 16 residues. Between the trimmed V and J ends, which lost 1 base and 5 bases, there was a span of 17 bases. Germline V CDR1 and CDR2: SGHVS, FQNEAQ. The CDR3: CASSLDWQGSRETQYF. In DNA form, the CDR3 reads TGTGCCAGCAGCTTAGACTGGCAGGGCAGTCGCGAGACCCAGTACTTC.

This clonotype was detected many times. This chain uses TRBV7-2 with TRBJ1-3, with D possibly being TRBD1 (5 bases). Between the trimmed V and J ends, which lost 6 bases and 1 base, there was a span of 16 bases. The CDR3 has 16 residues. Germline CDR1 SGHTA, CDR2 FQGNSA. CDR3 in amino acids: CASSRVAGTSGNTIYF. CDR3 nucleotides: TGTGCCAGCAGTAGGGTGGCAGGGACGTCTGGAAACACCATATATTTT.

The chain carries TRBV6-6 and TRBJ1-1, with D unresolved. CDR3 length: 13 residues. Trimming shortened V by 7 bases and J by 3 bases, and 12 bases separated the two germline ends. Per the germline V gene, CDR1 is MNHNY and CDR2 is SVGAGI (reference sequence). DNA for the CDR3: TGTGCCAGCAAACGGACGTACGACACTGAAGCTTTCTTT. Translating it yields CASKRTYDTEAFF.

This clonotype was counted only a few times. V gene TRBV24-1 combines with J gene TRBJ2-1, with a possible D match to TRBD2 (6 bases). The CDR3 has 15 amino acids. Germline assignment: CDR1 KGHDR and CDR2 SFDVKD. Deletions cut 5 bases from V and 10 bases from J, with 20 bases between. The CDR3 region has the DNA TGTGCCACCAGTGCCGACGGGGGAGGAGTTGGGGAGCAGTTCTTC. Amino acids: CATSADGGGVGEQFF.